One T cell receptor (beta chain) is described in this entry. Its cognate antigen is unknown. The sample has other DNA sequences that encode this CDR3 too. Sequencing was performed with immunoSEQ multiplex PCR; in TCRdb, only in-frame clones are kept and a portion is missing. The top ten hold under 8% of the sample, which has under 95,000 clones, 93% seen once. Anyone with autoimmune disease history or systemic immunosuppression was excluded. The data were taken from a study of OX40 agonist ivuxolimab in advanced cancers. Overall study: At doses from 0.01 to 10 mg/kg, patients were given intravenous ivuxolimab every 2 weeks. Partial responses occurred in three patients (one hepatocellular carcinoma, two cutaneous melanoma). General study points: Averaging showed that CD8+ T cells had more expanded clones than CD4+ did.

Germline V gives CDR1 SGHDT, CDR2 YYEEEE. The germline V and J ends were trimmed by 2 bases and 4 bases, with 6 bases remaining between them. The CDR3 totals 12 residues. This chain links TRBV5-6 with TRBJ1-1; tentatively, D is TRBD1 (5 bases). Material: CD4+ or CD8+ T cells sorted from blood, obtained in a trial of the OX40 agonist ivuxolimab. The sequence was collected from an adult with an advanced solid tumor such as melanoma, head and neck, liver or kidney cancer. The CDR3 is CASSLGVTEAFF. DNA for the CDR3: TGTGCCAGCAGCTTAGGGGTCACTGAAGCTTTCTTT.